Each of the 8 T cell receptor beta chains below was sequenced from the same sample in a study of blood T cell repertoires in COVID-19. Method: immunoSEQ multiplex PCR; TCRdb's copy keeps in-frame clones and lacks some. The sample consists of hundreds of thousands of clones, roughly 84% of them appearing once. Input material: peripheral blood. These receptors originate from a woman older than 75 with active or convalescent COVID-19.

The chain combines TRBV2 with TRBJ2-3; D possibly corresponds to TRBD1 (5 bases). CDR3 length: 13 residues. Germline V CDR1 and CDR2: SNHLY, FYNNEI. The ends were cut back, 7 bases at V and 6 bases at J, with 14 bases in the middle. The DNA of the CDR3 is TGTGCCAGCACGGGCCAGGGAAGGGATACGCAGTATTTT. This codes for CASTGQGRDTQYF.

The V and J genes are TRBV7-2 and TRBJ2-3, with 7 bases matching TRBD2. The CDR3 is 14 residues long. CDR1 SGHTA and CDR2 FQGNSA come from the germline V gene. Germline trimming cut 3 bases from V and 3 bases from J; bases unmatched to any gene: 3. The CDR3, as DNA: TGTGCCAGCAGCTTTGAAGCGGGAACAGATACGCAGTATTTT. The encoded protein is CASSFEAGTDTQYF.

The chain recombines TRBV9 with TRBJ2-1; no definite D call. Trimming stripped 4 bases from V and 4 bases from J, with 12 bases between. The V gene's germline CDR1 is SGDLS and CDR2 YYNGEE. The CDR3 loop spans 14 amino acids. The CDR3 nucleotides read TGTGCCAGCAGCCGCCCTGAGAATTACAATGAGCAGTTCTTC. Protein sequence: CASSRPENYNEQFF.

The chain joins TRBV20-1 to TRBJ1-5; the match to TRBD1 covers 8 bases. With 3 bases clipped from V and 2 bases from J, the junction kept 3 bases outside the gene matches. The CDR3 is 14 amino acids. Germline CDR1 DFQATT, CDR2 SNEGSKA (reference sequence). The CDR3 sequence is CSASSTGGNQPQHF. CDR3 nucleotide sequence: TGCAGTGCTAGTTCGACAGGGGGCAATCAGCCCCAGCATTTT.

DNA for the CDR3: TGTGCCAGCAGTTACGACGGGACAGACAATGAGCAGTTCTTC. Translating gives CASSYDGTDNEQFF. The chain combines TRBV6-2 or TRBV6-3 with TRBJ2-1; 7 bases line up with TRBD1. Germline CDR1 reads MNHEY; CDR2 reads SVGEGT. Trimming removed 2 bases from V and 5 bases from J; junction bases left unmatched: 3. This CDR3 is built from 14 residues.

This clone was seen only once. The chain has TRBV7-2 and TRBJ1-5, with no clear D. Between the trimmed V and J ends, which lost 0 bases and 2 bases, there was a span of 8 bases. Germline-derived CDR1 and CDR2 are SGHTA and FQGNSA. This CDR3 is 15 amino acids long. The CDR3 loop is CASSLASEGNQPQHF. CDR3 in DNA: TGTGCCAGCAGCTTAGCGTCGGAGGGCAATCAGCCCCAGCATTTT.

The chain links TRBV6-5 to TRBJ1-2; 7 bases are shared with TRBD1. J gave up 6 bases and V 3 bases, and 10 bases lay outside the gene matches. This CDR3 region has 15 residues. Germline V gene sequence: CDR1 MNHEY, CDR2 SVGAGI. The CDR3, as DNA: TGTGCCAGCAGTTATAACTTGGGACAGCCTCATGGCTACACCTTC. The encoded protein is CASSYNLGQPHGYTF.

In nucleotides, the CDR3 is TGTGCCAGCAGTTTAAGGGGGACCTACAATGAGCAGTTCTTC. Translating gives CASSLRGTYNEQFF. The chain combines TRBV27 with TRBJ2-1; tentatively, D is TRBD1 (6 bases). V lost 2 bases, J lost 2 bases, and 7 bases lay in between. Germline loops: CDR1 MNHEY, CDR2 SMNVEV (reference sequence). CDR3 length: 14 amino acids.